This T cell receptor beta chain was captured in a study of blood T cell repertoires in COVID-19. Looking at the study overall: Nucleic acid was either cDNA or gDNA, and it came from T cells, B-cell-depleted T cells, or PBMCs.

As handled by the study authors: Amplification of reference gene primers provided the estimated nucleated cell counts. Profiling relied on immunoSEQ multiplex PCR, and the TCRdb table lists in-frame clones only, not all of them. The DNA was the basis for D and trimming; V, J and clone size are from that table. The sample lists 300,000 to 450,000 clones; approximately 77% were seen once. V was pared by 6 bases and J by 0 bases, with 8 bases of the junction left unmatched. The CDR3 has 17 amino acids. Germline CDR1 LGHNT, CDR2 FRNRAP. The receptor's source is a human donor with acute or convalescent COVID-19. The donor label of this sample is uncertain. Sequencing was done on a sample of peripheral blood. The V call is TRBV12-5, the J call TRBJ2-3; 11 bases align to TRBD2. The DNA of the CDR3 is TGTGCTAGTGGGGGAGGGGGGACTAGCGGTAGCACAGATACGCAGTATTTT. Its protein product is CASGGGGTSGSTDTQYF.